The 20 T cell receptor beta chains in this list originate from one sample, sequenced in a study of blood T cell repertoires in COVID-19. Here immunoSEQ multiplex PCR was the method, and the copy in TCRdb shows in-frame clones only, minus some. The table has 150,000 to 200,000 clones, approximately 90% seen once. Sequencing was performed on peripheral blood. Source of these receptors: a man in his 60s with active or convalescent COVID-19.

The chain recombines TRBV18 with TRBJ1-2; TRBD1 matches at 11 bases. V shed 3 bases and J 7 bases; nucleotides not matched to a gene: 4. Germline assignment: CDR1 KGHSH and CDR2 LQKENI. The CDR3 totals 14 residues. The CDR3 sequence: CASSPGQGVGGYTF. CDR3 nucleotides: TGTGCCAGCTCACCGGGACAGGGGGTCGGTGGCTACACCTTC.

This clone has only one observation. V is TRBV12-3 or TRBV12-4 and J is TRBJ1-1; D is undetermined. This CDR3 contains 13 residues. V lost 1 base and J lost 1, with 4 bases in between. The CDR3 loop reads CASSLVQNTEAFF. The CDR3 region has the DNA TGTGCCAGCAGTTTAGTACAGAACACTGAAGCTTTCTTT.

The rearrangement uses TRBV5-1 and TRBJ2-1, with TRBD2 identical over 9 bases. J gave up 3 bases and V 5 bases, and 15 bases lay outside the gene matches. CDR1 and CDR2 (germline): SGHRS, YFSETQ. CDR3 length: 18 residues. CDR3 nucleotides: TGCGCCAGCAGTTCTACTATGCAACTAGCGGGTAGCTACAATGAGCAGTTCTTC. Its protein product is CASSSTMQLAGSYNEQFF.

CDR3 amino acids: CASSQGPRDYTDTQYF. The CDR3 DNA follows: TGCGCCAGCAGCCAAGGTCCGCGGGACTACACAGATACGCAGTATTTT. The rearrangement joins TRBV4-1 to TRBJ2-3; 7 positions agree with TRBD2. The CDR3 is 16 residues long. J was trimmed by 2 bases and V by 1 base; bases with no gene match: 6. CDR1 is MGHRA, CDR2 YSYEKL, per germline.

The chain couples TRBV7-6 to TRBJ1-4; D possibly corresponds to TRBD1 (6 bases). The V end was cut by 1 base, the J end by 5 bases, with 14 bases between. This CDR3 region has 16 residues. Germline V CDR1 and CDR2: SGHVS, FNYEAQ. Here the CDR3 reads CASSLEGEQLNEKLFF. The CDR3 region has the DNA TGTGCCAGCAGCTTAGAGGGGGAACAGCTAAATGAAAAACTGTTTTTT.

About this clone: The same CDR3 also results from other DNA sequences found in this sample. The chain recombines TRBV4-1 with TRBJ1-2; possibly TRBD1 for D (5 bases). With 1 base removed from V and 2 bases from J, the gap between germline ends came to 8 bases. This CDR3 is built from 14 residues. Germline values: CDR1 MGHRA, CDR2 YSYEKL. The CDR3 sequence is CASSQVGGNYGYTF. The CDR3 DNA reads as TGCGCCAGCAGCCAAGTTGGGGGGAACTATGGCTACACCTTC.

This clone turned up a few times. The chain combines TRBV3-1 (or the pseudogene TRBV3-2) with TRBJ1-3; no clear D. V lost 3 bases, J lost 0 bases, and 12 bases lay in between. The CDR3 runs 16 residues. CDR1 and CDR2 from the germline V gene are LGHDT and YNNKEL (reference sequence). In DNA, the CDR3 is TGTGCCAGCAGCCAGGGAGGTTCCTACTCTGGAAACACCATATATTTT. Translating gives CASSQGGSYSGNTIYF.

The J gene is TRBJ2-1, the V gene TRBV9; maybe TRBD1 (5 bases). V was shortened by 0 bases and J by 10 bases, with 5 bases between the two germline ends. From germline, CDR1 is SGDLS and CDR2 YYNGEE. The CDR3 extends over 11 amino acids. DNA of the CDR3: TGTGCCAGCAGCGTAGGGGGCGAGCAGTTCTTC. Translating gives CASSVGGEQFF.

This clone was counted once. This chain joins TRBV5-6 and TRBJ2-7; 10 positions match TRBD1. With 2 bases clipped from V and 4 bases from J, the junction kept 9 bases outside the gene matches. In germline, CDR1 is SGHDT, CDR2 YYEEEE. This CDR3 is built from 16 residues. CDR3 DNA sequence: TGTGCCAGCAGCTTCACGCCCTCGGGACAGGGGTACGAGCAGTACTTC. Translated: CASSFTPSGQGYEQYF.

The chain employs TRBV30 and TRBJ1-2, with D possibly TRBD1 on 6 matching bases. The V and J ends lost 2 bases and 6 bases respectively, with 10 bases between them. This CDR3 comprises 12 residues. The germline V gene encodes CDR1 GTSNPN and CDR2 SVGIG (reference sequence). DNA for the CDR3: TGTGCCTGGAGTAGGGGGAGAGATGGCTACACCTTC. Translation: CAWSRGRDGYTF.

This clone was found once. J is TRBJ1-1 and V is TRBV11-2; 7 nucleotides align to TRBD1. The CDR3 totals 17 residues. Germline trimming cut 1 base from V and 1 base from J; bases unmatched to any gene: 9. Germline V gives CDR1 SGHAT, CDR2 FQNNGV. The CDR3 sequence: CASSLGLSWTGNTEAFF. CDR3 nucleotides: TGTGCCAGCAGCTTAGGCCTAAGTTGGACAGGGAACACTGAAGCTTTCTTT. Together with reference TRBV11-2 and TRBJ1-1, the CDR3 gives the full variable domain: EAGVAQSPRYKIIEKRQSVAFWCNPISGHATLYWYQQILGQGPKLLIQFQNNGVVDDSQLPKDRFSAERLKGVDSTLKIQPAKLEDSAVYLCASSLGLSWTGNTEAFFGQGTRLTVV.

The chain uses TRBV11-2 and TRBJ2-5, with 7 bases fitting TRBD1. Germline-derived CDR1 and CDR2 are SGHAT and FQNNGV. The CDR3 totals 16 residues. V dropped 5 bases and J dropped 5; count of bases not matched to a gene: 14. CDR3 nucleotide sequence: TGTGCCAGCAGCAAGCCAGGACAGGAGTATTGGGAGACCCAGTACTTC. Protein product: CASSKPGQEYWETQYF.

The chain carries TRBV6-2 or TRBV6-3 and TRBJ1-2; D might be TRBD1 (6 bases). The CDR3 contains 15 residues. Per the germline V gene, CDR1 is MNHEY and CDR2 is SVGEGT. V was pared by 2 bases and J by 4 bases, with 14 bases between. This CDR3 reads CASSYRAGATYGYTF. The CDR3 DNA sequence: TGTGCCAGCAGTTACAGGGCAGGGGCGACCTATGGCTACACCTTC.

The count of this clone is one. This rearrangement joins TRBV11-2 to TRBJ2-1; the match to TRBD2 covers 10 bases. The CDR3 runs to 16 residues. V shed 2 bases, J shed 9 bases, and the junction held 10 bases outside the gene matches. From germline, CDR1 is SGHAT and CDR2 FQNNGV. The CDR3 is CASSLIAGGRRSEQFF. In DNA, the CDR3 is TGTGCCAGCAGCTTAATAGCGGGGGGTCGTCGTAGTGAGCAGTTCTTC.

The chain combines TRBV6-5 with TRBJ1-6, with 7 positions matching TRBD1. V lost 6 bases and J lost 5; bases outside the gene matches: 7. Germline CDR1 MNHEY, CDR2 SVGAGI. CDR3 length equals 15 residues. For the CDR3, the DNA is TGTGCCAGCAGCTCCACAGGGGAGCATAATTCACCCCTCCACTTT. Translation gives CASSSTGEHNSPLHF.

This chain links TRBV24-1 with TRBJ2-2; D gene unclear. V lost 4 bases and J 3 bases, leaving 5 bases between the germline ends. Germline-derived CDR1 and CDR2 are KGHDR and SFDVKD. This CDR3 is 13 amino acids long. DNA of the CDR3: TGTGCCACCAGTGACTACGACACCGGGGAGCTGTTTTTT. Translating it yields CATSDYDTGELFF.

The rearrangement links TRBV9 to TRBJ1-2; 8 positions agree with TRBD1. This CDR3 is built from 17 residues. CDR1 SGDLS and CDR2 YYNGEE come from the germline V gene. The V segment lost 3 bases and the J segment 3 bases; nucleotides outside the gene matches: 13. CDR3 residues: CASSAGARAGGDYGYTF. Here the CDR3 DNA reads TGTGCCAGCAGCGCGGGGGCTAGGGCAGGGGGCGACTATGGCTACACCTTC.

V usage is TRBV2 and J usage is TRBJ1-2; D ambiguous. V lost 5 bases, J lost 6 bases, and 16 bases lay in between. This CDR3 is built from 14 residues. Germline loops: CDR1 SNHLY, CDR2 FYNNEI. DNA for the CDR3: TGTGCCAGCAGTCTCACCGGGGATTTAGATGGCTACACCTTC. Translation: CASSLTGDLDGYTF.

The rearrangement uses TRBV5-6 and TRBJ1-2; no clear D gene. Germline lookup yields CDR1 SGHDT and CDR2 YYEEEE. The germline V and J ends were trimmed by 0 bases and 7 bases, with 10 bases remaining between them. This CDR3 is 13 amino acids long. The CDR3: CASSLDAASGYTF. The DNA for the CDR3 is TGTGCCAGCAGCTTGGACGCGGCCAGTGGCTACACCTTC.

This sequence joins TRBV5-4 and TRBJ2-2; D ambiguous. V lost 0 bases, J lost 0 bases, and 6 bases lay in between. Germline CDR1 SGHNT, CDR2 YYREEE (reference sequence). CDR3 length equals 15 residues. CDR3 in DNA: TGTGCCAGCAGCTTGGGTTCTGCGAACACCGGGGAGCTGTTTTTT. Translation gives CASSLGSANTGELFF.